The present T cell receptor beta chain was sequenced within a study of blood T cell repertoires in COVID-19. The germline gives CDR1 SQVTM, CDR2 ANQGSEA. V was clipped by 7 bases and J by 0 bases, with 12 bases between them. CDR3 length: 13 amino acids. TCRdb keeps only in-frame clones here, not all; method: immunoSEQ multiplex PCR. The sample lists a few hundred thousand clones, 70% to 90% seen once, with around 3.7% in the top ten. Sequencing input: peripheral blood. The chain carries TRBV29-1 and TRBJ1-1; D not certain. The sequence derives from a woman aged 45-60 years with active or convalescent COVID-19. CDR3 amino acids: CSAVSPMNTEAFF. In DNA, the CDR3 is TGCAGCGCCGTCTCCCCTATGAACACTGAAGCTTTCTTT.